These 30 T cell receptor beta chains were all obtained from the same sample, sequenced in a study of T cell changes during pregnancy in multiple sclerosis. Assay used: immunoSEQ multiplex PCR; TCRdb lists only in-frame clones, some missing. Counted here are more than 65,000 clones, 90% to 95% occurring once; the ten biggest clones make up 1.1%. Sequenced material: peripheral blood, taken in the second trimester of pregnancy. These receptors all stem from a female donor with multiple sclerosis, enrolled in a pregnancy study.

The rearrangement joins TRBV9 to TRBJ1-1; 8 bases are shared with TRBD1. The V gene's germline CDR1 is SGDLS and CDR2 YYNGEE. CDR3 size: 16 residues. The trim removed 0 bases at V and 7 bases at J, leaving 11 bases unmatched. CDR3 residues: CASSVDDRGALGEAFF. The CDR3 nucleotides are TGTGCCAGCAGCGTAGACGACAGGGGTGCCCTGGGTGAAGCTTTCTTT.

J is TRBJ2-5 and V is TRBV27, with 7 positions matching TRBD2. From germline, CDR1 is MNHEY and CDR2 SMNVEV (reference sequence). This CDR3 has 15 amino acids. V lost 6 bases, J lost 3 bases, and 10 bases stayed unmatched. The DNA of the CDR3 is TGTGCCAGCAGCCCCTGGGCTAGCGGTGAAGAGACCCAGTACTTC. Translated: CASSPWASGEETQYF.

This sequence joins TRBV19 and TRBJ1-3; D is ambiguous. Germline assignment: CDR1 LNHDA and CDR2 SQIVND (reference sequence). The germline V and J ends were trimmed by 5 bases and 7 bases, with 9 bases remaining between them. The CDR3 length is 12 residues. This CDR3 is CASSPFPNTIYF. As DNA, the CDR3 is TGTGCCAGTAGTCCGTTCCCGAACACCATATATTTT.

V gene TRBV2 combines with J gene TRBJ1-3; D might be TRBD1 (6 bases). V lost 10 bases and J lost 7, with 20 bases in between. The germline V gene encodes CDR1 SNHLY and CDR2 FYNNEI. CDR3 size: 14 residues. The CDR3 reads CATSQGVRGNTIYF. The CDR3 DNA follows: TGTGCCACCTCACAGGGTGTCCGCGGGAACACCATATATTTT.

This chain joins TRBV28 and TRBJ2-1; TRBD2 might be the D (7 bases). The CDR3 has 12 amino acids. Germline CDR1 MDHEN, CDR2 SYDVKM. V was trimmed by 8 bases and J by 4 bases, leaving 9 bases between them. In DNA, the CDR3 is TGTGCCAGCGGGGGGGCGTACAATGAGCAGTTCTTC. Translating it yields CASGGAYNEQFF.

The chain recombines TRBV6-5 with TRBJ1-1; TRBD1 is a possible D gene (5 bases). Germline V gene lookup returns CDR1 MNHEY and CDR2 SVGAGI. Trimming removed 6 bases at V and 7 bases at J, with 12 bases between. The CDR3 is made up of 12 amino acids. CDR3 DNA: TGTGCCAGCAGAAGCAGGGTACGTGAAGCTTTCTTT. Encoded protein: CASRSRVREAFF.

V and J are TRBV10-1 and TRBJ2-7; 9 bases map to TRBD2. The V gene end was trimmed by 6 bases and the J gene end by 2 bases; junction bases not matched to a gene: 8. CDR1 and CDR2 from the germline V gene are WNHNN and SYGVQD (reference sequence). The CDR3 totals 15 residues. CDR3 nucleotide sequence: TGCGCCAGCAGCTCCGCGGTAGCGGGAGCCTACGAGCAGTACTTC. It translates to CASSSAVAGAYEQYF.

This sequence joins TRBV9 and TRBJ1-4; 7 bases line up with TRBD1. The CDR3 loop spans 14 amino acids. Germline CDR1 and CDR2: SGDLS and YYNGEE. Trimming took 4 bases from V and 5 from J; bases not matched to a gene: 5. The CDR3 DNA sequence: TGTGCCAGCAGCTCCGGGACAGAGAATGAAAAACTGTTTTTT. This encodes CASSSGTENEKLFF.

The genes are TRBV20-1 and TRBJ2-7; tentative D call: TRBD1 (5 bases). In germline, CDR1 is DFQATT, CDR2 SNEGSKA (reference sequence). The CDR3 has 11 residues. The ends were cut back, 7 bases at V and 5 bases at J, with 12 bases in the middle. The DNA for the CDR3 is TGCAGTGTACCCCAGGGTAACGAGCAGTACTTC. Translation gives CSVPQGNEQYF.

V and J are TRBV19 and TRBJ1-1, with TRBD1 matching over 9 bases. Germline V gene data show CDR1 as LNHDA and CDR2 as SQIVND (reference sequence). The CDR3 covers 15 residues. J was trimmed by 4 bases and V by 3 bases; bases with no gene match: 6. The CDR3 is CASSMYRGRFTEAFF. DNA of the CDR3: TGTGCCAGTAGTATGTACAGGGGGCGCTTCACTGAAGCTTTCTTT.

V usage is TRBV27 and J usage is TRBJ2-1, with TRBD2 identical over 8 bases. Germline V gene lookup returns CDR1 MNHEY and CDR2 SMNVEV (reference sequence). V was clipped by 7 bases and J by 3 bases; unmatched bases: 5. The CDR3 extends over 14 amino acids. The CDR3 nucleotides are TGTGCCAGCAACAGCGGGGGATACTACAATGAGCAGTTCTTC. This codes for CASNSGGYYNEQFF.

This chain uses TRBV30 with TRBJ1-2; 9 bases are a match to TRBD1. The CDR3 loop spans 16 amino acids. Per germline, CDR1 GTSNPN and CDR2 SVGIG (reference sequence). V dropped 2 bases and J dropped 3; count of bases not matched to a gene: 10. CDR3 DNA: TGTGCCTGGAGTCCCATAGGGGACAGGGAGGACTATGGCTACACCTTC. Its translation: CAWSPIGDREDYGYTF.

A few counts support this clone. Other DNA sequences from this sample encode an identical CDR3 as well. The rearrangement uses TRBV19 and TRBJ2-7; D may be TRBD2 (6 bases). The V end lost 3 bases, the J end lost 0 bases, and 12 bases lay between the germline ends. The germline V gene has CDR1 LNHDA and CDR2 SQIVND (reference sequence). The length of the CDR3 is 15 residues. The CDR3 loop reads CASSIGTGSSYEQYF. CDR3 DNA sequence: TGTGCCAGTAGTATCGGGACTGGTAGCTCCTACGAGCAGTACTTC.

The chain links TRBV19 to TRBJ2-7; D remains unclear. The germline CDR1 and CDR2 sequences are LNHDA and SQIVND (reference sequence). Between the trimmed V and J ends, which lost 8 bases and 2 bases, there was a span of 10 bases. The CDR3 is made up of 12 amino acids. CDR3 loop: CASLSQAYEQYF. The CDR3 DNA is TGTGCCAGTCTTAGTCAGGCCTACGAGCAGTACTTC.

The sample holds a few counts of this clone. V gene TRBV19 combines with J gene TRBJ2-2; D unresolved. V gave up 6 bases and J gave up 1 base, with 3 bases separating them. Germline values: CDR1 LNHDA, CDR2 SQIVND (reference sequence). This CDR3 is built from 12 residues. The DNA of the CDR3 is TGTGCCAGTAGGAGGAACACCGGGGAGCTGTTTTTT. This codes for CASRRNTGELFF.

This clone came up once. The rearrangement links TRBV28 to TRBJ1-5, with 7 bases aligning to TRBD1. Losses at the gene ends were 6 bases for V and 4 bases for J; bases not matched to a gene: 3. This CDR3 is built from 13 residues. Germline-derived CDR1 and CDR2 are MDHEN and SYDVKM. The CDR3 DNA is TGTGCCAGCAGACAGACAGGGAATCAGCCCCAGCATTTT. It encodes CASRQTGNQPQHF.

The chain joins TRBV7-2 to TRBJ2-5; D ambiguous. Looked up from germline, CDR1 is SGHTA and CDR2 is FQGNSA. The CDR3 covers 11 residues. Trimming removed 6 bases from V and 1 base from J, with 3 bases in between. The CDR3: CASRAQETQYF. The DNA of the CDR3 is TGTGCCAGCAGGGCCCAAGAGACCCAGTACTTC.

CDR3 nucleotide sequence: TGTGCCAGCAGCTTGCCACGGGGGGACGGGGGCCGGGAGACCCAGTACTTC. It encodes CASSLPRGDGGRETQYF. The V gene is TRBV5-4, the J gene TRBJ2-5, with a possible D match to TRBD2 (7 bases). This CDR3 is 17 amino acids long. Trimming shortened V by 1 base and J by 5 bases, and 21 bases separated the two germline ends. CDR1 is SGHNT, CDR2 YYREEE, per germline (reference sequence).

The DNA for the CDR3 is TGCGCCAGCAGCCGTCGACAGGGAAGCACCTACGAGCAGTACTTC. It yields the protein CASSRRQGSTYEQYF. The rearrangement uses TRBV5-1 and TRBJ2-7, with TRBD1 matching 7 bases. Germline CDR1 SGHRS, CDR2 YFSETQ. The CDR3 consists of 15 residues. V shed 4 bases, J shed 2 bases, and the junction held 9 bases outside the gene matches.

CDR3 nucleotides: TGTGCCAGTCGGGACAGCTCCTACGAGCAGTACTTC. This translates into CASRDSSYEQYF. The genes are TRBV2 and TRBJ2-7; 7 bases map to TRBD1. J gave up 0 bases and V 9 bases, and 2 bases lay outside the gene matches. Germline V CDR1 and CDR2: SNHLY, FYNNEI. The CDR3 has 12 residues.

The chain is built from TRBV9 and TRBJ1-2; D is perhaps TRBD1 (5 bases). Germline CDR1 SGDLS, CDR2 YYNGEE. The CDR3 loop spans 18 amino acids. The V gene lost 0 bases and the J gene lost 2 bases, with 20 bases spanning the gap. DNA of the CDR3: TGTGCCAGCAGCGTAGCTCGGGACTTTTTAGACACCAACTATGGCTACACCTTC. This translates into CASSVARDFLDTNYGYTF.

This chain links TRBV19 with TRBJ2-7, with 8 bases lining up with TRBD2. CDR1 and CDR2 from the germline V gene are LNHDA and SQIVND (reference sequence). With V trimmed by 3 bases and J by 2 bases, 6 bases remained unmatched. There are 15 residues in the CDR3. This CDR3 reads CASSIRAGRAYEQYF. CDR3 in DNA: TGTGCCAGTAGTATTCGGGCCGGGAGGGCCTACGAGCAGTACTTC.

This chain connects TRBV6-6 to TRBJ1-5, with D perhaps matching TRBD1 (5 bases). The V and J ends lost 7 bases and 2 bases respectively, with 6 bases between them. CDR3 length equals 12 residues. Germline CDR1 is MNHNY and CDR2 is SVGAGI (reference sequence). CDR3: CASTGGNQPQHF. The CDR3 bases are TGTGCCAGCACGGGGGGCAATCAGCCCCAGCATTTT.

This clone was counted between two and nine times. This sequence joins TRBV11-2 and TRBJ2-3; 8 bases map to TRBD1. With 1 base clipped from V and 2 bases from J, the junction kept 14 bases outside the gene matches. The CDR3 consists of 19 residues. From germline, CDR1 is SGHAT and CDR2 FQNNGV. The CDR3, as DNA: TGTGCCAGCAGCTTAGCGAGGCGAGCCGGACAGGGTTTCACAGATACGCAGTATTTT. Translated: CASSLARRAGQGFTDTQYF. The full variable domain, completed using reference TRBV11-2 and TRBJ2-3, is EAGVAQSPRYKIIEKRQSVAFWCNPISGHATLYWYQQILGQGPKLLIQFQNNGVVDDSQLPKDRFSAERLKGVDSTLKIQPAKLEDSAVYLCASSLARRAGQGFTDTQYFGPGTRLTVL.

The chain joins TRBV5-1 to TRBJ2-7; 7 bases are a match to TRBD2. The CDR3 has 15 residues. Per germline, CDR1 SGHRS and CDR2 YFSETQ. V gave up 0 bases and J gave up 2 bases; unmatched junction bases: 5. DNA of the CDR3: TGCGCCAGCAGCTTGGGGCTAGCGGAGACCTACGAGCAGTACTTC. It is translated as CASSLGLAETYEQYF.

This rearrangement joins TRBV5-1 to TRBJ2-5, with TRBD1 identical over 10 bases. Germline trimming cut 4 bases from V and 4 bases from J; bases unmatched to any gene: 7. Germline loops: CDR1 SGHRS, CDR2 YFSETQ. CDR3 length equals 15 residues. The CDR3, as DNA: TGCGCCAGCAGCCCGGGACAGGGGCGAGGAGAGACCCAGTACTTC. Encoded protein: CASSPGQGRGETQYF. The complete variable domain, with remaining parts taken from reference TRBV5-1 and TRBJ2-5, reads KAGVTQTPRYLIKTRGQQVTLSCSPISGHRSVSWYQQTPGQGLQFLFEYFSETQRNKGNFPGRFSGRQFSNSRSEMNVSTLELGDSALYLCASSPGQGRGETQYFGPGTRLLVL.

The V call is TRBV27, the J call TRBJ2-3; 7 bases are shared with TRBD2. CDR1 is MNHEY, CDR2 SMNVEV, per germline (reference sequence). The CDR3 runs to 14 residues. After removal of 0 bases from V and 14 bases from J, the junction contained 11 bases not matched to a gene. The CDR3 sequence: CASSLSSTSPPWYF. The CDR3 bases are TGTGCCAGCAGTTTATCCTCGACTAGCCCGCCGTGGTATTTT.

This clone was counted a few times. The chain has TRBV7-7 and TRBJ2-2; maybe TRBD2 (6 bases). In germline, CDR1 is SSHAT, CDR2 FNYEAQ (reference sequence). The CDR3 extends over 15 amino acids. The germline V and J ends were trimmed by 5 bases and 6 bases, with 16 bases remaining between them. The CDR3 region has the DNA TGTGCCAGCAGCGAGGAGGGCCGGTTGGCCGGGGAGCTGTTTTTT. As protein: CASSEEGRLAGELFF.

V usage is TRBV7-3 and J usage is TRBJ2-1; no clear D gene. Germline V lookup: CDR1 SGHTA, CDR2 FQGTGA. The CDR3 covers 13 residues. Deletions cut 1 base from V and 5 bases from J, with 6 bases between. In nucleotides, the CDR3 is TGTGCCAGCAGCTTAAGTCCCAACAATGAGCAGTTCTTC. Amino acids: CASSLSPNNEQFF.

The chain uses TRBV5-1 and TRBJ1-5; D is unclear. CDR1 is SGHRS, CDR2 YFSETQ, per germline. The V end lost 0 bases, the J end lost 6 bases, and 13 bases lay between the germline ends. This CDR3 region has 15 residues. The CDR3, as DNA: TGCGCCAGCAGCTTGGAGGGCAGCCGGGGTCAGCCCCAGCATTTT. Translated: CASSLEGSRGQPQHF.